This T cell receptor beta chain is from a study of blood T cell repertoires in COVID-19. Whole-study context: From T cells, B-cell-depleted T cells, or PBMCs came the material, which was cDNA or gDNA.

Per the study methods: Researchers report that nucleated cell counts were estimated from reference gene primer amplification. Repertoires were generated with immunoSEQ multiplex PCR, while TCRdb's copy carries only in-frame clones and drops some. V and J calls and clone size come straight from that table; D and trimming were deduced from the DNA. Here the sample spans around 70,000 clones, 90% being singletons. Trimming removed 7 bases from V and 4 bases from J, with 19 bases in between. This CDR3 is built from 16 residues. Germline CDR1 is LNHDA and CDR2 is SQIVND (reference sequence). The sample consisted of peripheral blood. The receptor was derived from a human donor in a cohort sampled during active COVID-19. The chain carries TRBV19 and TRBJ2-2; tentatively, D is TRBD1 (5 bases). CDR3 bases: TGTGCCAGTAAAGTAGGGTCCAGGGTCCGCACCGGGGAGCTGTTTTTT. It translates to CASKVGSRVRTGELFF.